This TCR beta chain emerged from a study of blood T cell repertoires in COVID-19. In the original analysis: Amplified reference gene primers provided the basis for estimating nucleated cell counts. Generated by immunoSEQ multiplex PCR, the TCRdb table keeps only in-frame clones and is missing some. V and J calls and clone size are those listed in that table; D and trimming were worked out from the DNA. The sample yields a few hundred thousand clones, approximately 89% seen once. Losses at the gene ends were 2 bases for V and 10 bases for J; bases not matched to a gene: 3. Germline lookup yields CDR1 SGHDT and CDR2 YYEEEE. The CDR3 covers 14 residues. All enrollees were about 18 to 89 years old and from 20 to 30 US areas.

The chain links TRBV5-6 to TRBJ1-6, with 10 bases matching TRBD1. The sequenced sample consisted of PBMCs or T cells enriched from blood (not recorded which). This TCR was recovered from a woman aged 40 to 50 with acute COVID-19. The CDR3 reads CASSFGTGDSPLHF. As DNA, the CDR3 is TGTGCCAGCAGCTTTGGGACAGGGGACTCACCCCTCCACTTT.